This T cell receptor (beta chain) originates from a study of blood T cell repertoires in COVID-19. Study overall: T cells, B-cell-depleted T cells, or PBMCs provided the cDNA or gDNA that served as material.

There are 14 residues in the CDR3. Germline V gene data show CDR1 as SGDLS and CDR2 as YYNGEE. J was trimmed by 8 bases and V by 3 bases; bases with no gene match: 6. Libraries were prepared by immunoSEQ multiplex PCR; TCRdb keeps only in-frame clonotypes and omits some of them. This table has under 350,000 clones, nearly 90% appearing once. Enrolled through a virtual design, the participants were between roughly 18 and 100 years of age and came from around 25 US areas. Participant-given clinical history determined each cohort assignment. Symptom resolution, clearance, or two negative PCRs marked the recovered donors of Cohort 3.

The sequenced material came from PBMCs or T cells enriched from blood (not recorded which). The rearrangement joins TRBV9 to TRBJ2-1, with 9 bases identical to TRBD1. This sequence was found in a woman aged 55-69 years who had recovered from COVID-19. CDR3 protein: CASSGTGGWDEQFF. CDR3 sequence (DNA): TGTGCCAGCAGCGGCACAGGGGGCTGGGATGAGCAGTTCTTC.